The text below deals with one T cell receptor beta chain. The data derive from a study of blood T cell repertoires in COVID-19. Study at large: Whether acute or convalescent, the COVID-19 samples came from the United States, Italy and Spain.

Germline lookup yields CDR1 SGHVS and CDR2 FQNEAQ. V dropped 1 base and J dropped 7 bases, with 17 bases sitting between them. CDR3 size: 16 residues. Only in-frame clones appear in the TCRdb table, and some are missing; sequencing was by immunoSEQ multiplex PCR. The sample contains more than 25,000 clones, roughly four fifths of which appear only once. The V gene is TRBV7-8, the J gene TRBJ2-1; a possible D gene is TRBD2 (6 bases). Sequencing used peripheral blood. This TCR was sampled from a woman aged 80 or older with acute or convalescent COVID-19. CDR3 loop: CASSLVSLAGWNEQFF. The CDR3 DNA reads TGTGCCAGCAGCTTAGTTTCTTTGGCGGGGTGGAATGAGCAGTTCTTC.